This TCR beta chain was sequenced in a study of human T cells and chemical hapten exposure (dated by TCRdb to the early 2020s). About the investigation overall: The libraries were sequenced as a pool, and the TCR yield per sample differed mostly because of small variations in library volumes within the pool. Each blood RNA sample was used to sequence both TCR alpha and TCR beta chains. The study tracked peripheral blood TCR repertoire changes in vivo during primary and secondary sensitization to the hapten diphenylcyclopropenone (DPC) in alopecia patients.

General conclusions and limits of the study: DPC sensitization did not change how many TCRs were above 1 in 1000 frequency, and no evidence was found of alterations in global repertoire structure. After repeated subsampling, changes were observed in the strength of the expansion versus patch-test correlation and in the threshold at which the correlation became significant.

The meaning of the sample's time point label: healthy volunteer bleed at 2 weeks. Total RNA was isolated from unfractionated whole blood collected in Tempus Blood RNA tubes. About 5 healthy volunteers acted as controls for TCR sequencing and had blood drawn at day 0, 2 weeks and 6 weeks. This clonotype has more than one count but fewer than ten. Its specific antigen is unknown. No per-base quality is available; no much larger clone lies one base away. The CDR3 has 13 amino acids, counting the end cysteine and phenylalanine. Here the CDR3 DNA is all that survives: 39 bases in frame from base 1. At the junction V is shortened by 1 base and J by 5 bases, with 9 bases in between. According to the germline V gene (reference sequence), CDR1 reads DFQATT and CDR2 reads SNEGSKA. Libraries were constructed by RACE. The listed sequencing device is NextSeq 500. During library preparation, unique molecular identifiers were attached to individual cDNA molecules so that TCRs could be counted quantitatively and reproducibly. The study's own analysis went as follows. A median of around 100,000 TCRs per sample was observed, with a range of roughly 20,000 to 700,000. V, J and CDR3 annotation of the TCR reads was performed with the Decombinator software suite. For PS versus PT1 abundance plots, all samples were subsampled to the same number of TCRs (28,000). Expanded TCRs were defined as absent before sensitization and observed at least eight times at the 2-week time point. Using fastp trimming at Q25 and MiXCR clonotype assembly, TCRdb reanalyzed the public sequencing data and kept in-frame beta chains. CDR3 protein duplicates are merged, each entry listing the most common genes and DNA. TCRdb, rather than the study authors, made the V and J calls. This sample gives 130,000 or so distinct CDR3 sequences in total; more than 7.5% of them show up just once. The ten largest clones add up to approximately 1.6% of the sample.

Sequencing used whole blood. This TCR was sampled from a male donor in good health. Some clones in this sample may be carry-over from other donors' samples. The rearranged segments are TRBV20-1 and TRBJ1-5; D gene: possibly TRBD1, on 5 matching bases. For the CDR3, the sequence is CSARGGSYQPQHF. The DNA reads TGCAGTGCTAGAGGGGGGTCGTATCAGCCCCAGCATTTT.